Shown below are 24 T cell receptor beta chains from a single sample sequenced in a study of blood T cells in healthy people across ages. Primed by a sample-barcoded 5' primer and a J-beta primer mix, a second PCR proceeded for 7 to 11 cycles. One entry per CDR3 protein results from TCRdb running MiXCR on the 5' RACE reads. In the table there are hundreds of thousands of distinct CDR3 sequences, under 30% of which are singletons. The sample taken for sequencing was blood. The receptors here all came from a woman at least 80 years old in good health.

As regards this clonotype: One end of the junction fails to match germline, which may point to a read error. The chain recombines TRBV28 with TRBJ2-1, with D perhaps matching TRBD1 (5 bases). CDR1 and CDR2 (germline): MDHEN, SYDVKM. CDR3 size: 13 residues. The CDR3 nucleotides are TGTGCCAGCGGTTTAATCAGGGTCAATGAGCAGTTCTTC. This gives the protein CASGLIRVNEQFF.

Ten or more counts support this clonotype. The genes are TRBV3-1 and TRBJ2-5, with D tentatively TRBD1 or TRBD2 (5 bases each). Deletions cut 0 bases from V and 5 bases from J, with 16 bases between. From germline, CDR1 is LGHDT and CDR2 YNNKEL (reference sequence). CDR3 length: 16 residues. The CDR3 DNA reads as TGTGCCAGCAGCCAAGATTTGGGGACCCTGGGCGAGACCCAGTACTTC. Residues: CASSQDLGTLGETQYF.

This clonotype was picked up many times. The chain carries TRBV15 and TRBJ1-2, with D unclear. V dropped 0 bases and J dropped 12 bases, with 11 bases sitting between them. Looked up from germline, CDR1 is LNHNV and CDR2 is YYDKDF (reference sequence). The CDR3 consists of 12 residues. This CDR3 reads CATSRDLASHTF. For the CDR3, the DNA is TGTGCCACCAGCAGAGATCTCGCTTCCCACACCTTC.

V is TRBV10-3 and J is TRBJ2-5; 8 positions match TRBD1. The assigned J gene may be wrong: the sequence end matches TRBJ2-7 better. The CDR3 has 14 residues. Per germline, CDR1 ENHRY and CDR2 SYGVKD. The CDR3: CAISWDRPTHEQYF. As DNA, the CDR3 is TGTGCCATCAGCTGGGACAGGCCAACCCACGAGCAGTACTTC.

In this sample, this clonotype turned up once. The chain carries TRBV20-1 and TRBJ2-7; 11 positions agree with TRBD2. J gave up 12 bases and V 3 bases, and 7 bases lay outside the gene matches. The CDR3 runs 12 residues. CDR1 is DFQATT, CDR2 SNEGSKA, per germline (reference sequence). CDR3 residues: CSARPLAGGSYF. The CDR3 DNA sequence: TGCAGTGCTAGGCCGCTAGCGGGGGGCTCGTACTTC.

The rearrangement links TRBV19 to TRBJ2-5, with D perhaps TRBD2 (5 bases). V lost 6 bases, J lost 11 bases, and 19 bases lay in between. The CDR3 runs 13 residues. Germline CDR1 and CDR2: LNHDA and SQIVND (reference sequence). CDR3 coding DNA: TGTGCCAGTAGCCCGGACGCTTTTGGGGAGCAGTACTTC. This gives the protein CASSPDAFGEQYF.

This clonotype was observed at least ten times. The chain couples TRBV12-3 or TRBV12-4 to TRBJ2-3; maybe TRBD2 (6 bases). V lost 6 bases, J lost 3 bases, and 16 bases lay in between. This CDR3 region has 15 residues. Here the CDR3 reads CASSPGGMLTDTQYF. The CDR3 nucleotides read TGTGCCAGCAGCCCCGGCGGGATGCTTACAGATACGCAGTATTTT.

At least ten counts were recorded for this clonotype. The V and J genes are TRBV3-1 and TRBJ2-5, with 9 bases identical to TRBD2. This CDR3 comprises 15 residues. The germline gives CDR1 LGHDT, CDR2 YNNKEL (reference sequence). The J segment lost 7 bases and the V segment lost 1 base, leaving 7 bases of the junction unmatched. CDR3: CASSQAASGAGTQYF. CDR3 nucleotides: TGTGCCAGCAGCCAAGCGGCTAGCGGGGCCGGGACCCAGTACTTC.

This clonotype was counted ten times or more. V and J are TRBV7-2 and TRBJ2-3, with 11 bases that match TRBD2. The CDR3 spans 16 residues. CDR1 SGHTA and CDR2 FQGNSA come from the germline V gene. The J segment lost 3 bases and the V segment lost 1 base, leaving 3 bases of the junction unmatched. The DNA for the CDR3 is TGTGCCAGCAGCTTAGATAGCGGGGGGGCTACAGATACGCAGTATTTT. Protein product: CASSLDSGGATDTQYF.

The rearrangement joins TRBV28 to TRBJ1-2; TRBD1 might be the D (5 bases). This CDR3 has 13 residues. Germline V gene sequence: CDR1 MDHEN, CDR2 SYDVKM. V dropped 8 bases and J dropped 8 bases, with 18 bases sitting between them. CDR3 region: CASVTGTLGGYTF. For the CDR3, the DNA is TGTGCCAGCGTAACCGGGACCCTGGGAGGCTACACCTTC.

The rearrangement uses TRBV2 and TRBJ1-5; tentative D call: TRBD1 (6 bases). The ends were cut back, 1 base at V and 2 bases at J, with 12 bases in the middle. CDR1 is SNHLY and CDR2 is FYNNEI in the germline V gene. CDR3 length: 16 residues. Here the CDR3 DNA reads TGTGCCAGCAGTGAAGGGAGGGGGGATGGCAATCAGCCCCAGCATTTT. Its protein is CASSEGRGDGNQPQHF.

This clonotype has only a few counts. The CDR3 bases are TGTGCCAGCAGCGCAATGACAGGGGGTTCACCCCTCCACTTT. Its translation is CASSAMTGGSPLHF. V usage is TRBV9 and J usage is TRBJ1-6; TRBD1 matches at 9 bases. Germline CDR1 reads SGDLS; CDR2 reads YYNGEE. This CDR3 region has 14 residues. V shed 3 bases, J shed 9 bases, and the junction held 4 bases outside the gene matches.

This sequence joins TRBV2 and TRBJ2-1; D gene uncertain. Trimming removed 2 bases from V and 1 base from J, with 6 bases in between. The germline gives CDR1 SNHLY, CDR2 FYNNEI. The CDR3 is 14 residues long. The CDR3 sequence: CASSETRSYNEQFF. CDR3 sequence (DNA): TGTGCCAGCAGTGAAACCAGATCCTACAATGAGCAGTTCTTC. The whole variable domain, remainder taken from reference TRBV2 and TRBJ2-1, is EPEVTQTPSHQVTQMGQEVILRCVPISNHLYFYWYRQILGQKVEFLVSFYNNEISEKSEIFDDQFSVERPDGSNFTLKIRSTKLEDSAMYFCASSETRSYNEQFFGPGTRLTVL.

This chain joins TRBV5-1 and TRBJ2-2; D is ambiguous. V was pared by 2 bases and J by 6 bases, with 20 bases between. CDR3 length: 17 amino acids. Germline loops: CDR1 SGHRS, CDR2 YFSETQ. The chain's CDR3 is CASSLRPGTRVSGELFF. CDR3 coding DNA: TGCGCCAGCAGCTTAAGACCGGGCACCCGGGTCTCCGGGGAGCTGTTTTTT.

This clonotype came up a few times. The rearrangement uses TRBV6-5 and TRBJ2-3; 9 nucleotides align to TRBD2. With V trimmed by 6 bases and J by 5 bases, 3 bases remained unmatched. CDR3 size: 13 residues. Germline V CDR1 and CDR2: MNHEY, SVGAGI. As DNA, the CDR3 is TGTGCCAGCAGATTAGCGGGAGTAGATACGCAGTATTTT. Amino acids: CASRLAGVDTQYF.

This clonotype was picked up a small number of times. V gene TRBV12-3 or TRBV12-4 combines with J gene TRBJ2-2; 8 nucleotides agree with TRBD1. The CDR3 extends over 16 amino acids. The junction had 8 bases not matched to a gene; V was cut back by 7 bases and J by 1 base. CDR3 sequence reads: CASTQTGQVNTGELFF. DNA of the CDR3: TGTGCCAGCACCCAAACGGGACAGGTGAACACCGGGGAGCTGTTTTTT.

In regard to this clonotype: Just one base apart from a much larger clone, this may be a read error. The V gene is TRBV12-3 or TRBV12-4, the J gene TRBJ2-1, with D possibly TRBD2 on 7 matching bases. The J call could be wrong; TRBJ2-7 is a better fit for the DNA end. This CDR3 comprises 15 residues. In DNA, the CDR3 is TGTGCCAGCCGAGAAGGGGGGGTTGGCTACAATGAGCAGTACTTC. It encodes CASREGGVGYNEQYF.

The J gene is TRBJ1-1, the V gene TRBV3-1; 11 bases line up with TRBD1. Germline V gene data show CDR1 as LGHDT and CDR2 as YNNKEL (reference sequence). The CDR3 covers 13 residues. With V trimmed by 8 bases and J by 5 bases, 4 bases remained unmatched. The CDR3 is CASRDRGSTEAFF. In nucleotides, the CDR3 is TGTGCCAGCCGGGACAGGGGGTCGACTGAAGCTTTCTTT.

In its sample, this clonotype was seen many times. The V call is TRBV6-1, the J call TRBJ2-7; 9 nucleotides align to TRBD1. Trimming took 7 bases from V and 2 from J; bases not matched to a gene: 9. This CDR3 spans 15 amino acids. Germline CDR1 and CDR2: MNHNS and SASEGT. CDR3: CASIWTGDPTYEQYF. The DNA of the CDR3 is TGTGCCAGCATTTGGACAGGGGACCCCACCTACGAGCAGTACTTC.

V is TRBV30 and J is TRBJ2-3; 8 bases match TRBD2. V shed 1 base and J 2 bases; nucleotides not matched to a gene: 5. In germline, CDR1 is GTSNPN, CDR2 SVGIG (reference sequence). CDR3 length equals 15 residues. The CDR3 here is CAWSAAGGLTDTQYF. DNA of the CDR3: TGTGCCTGGAGTGCGGCGGGGGGCCTCACAGATACGCAGTATTTT.

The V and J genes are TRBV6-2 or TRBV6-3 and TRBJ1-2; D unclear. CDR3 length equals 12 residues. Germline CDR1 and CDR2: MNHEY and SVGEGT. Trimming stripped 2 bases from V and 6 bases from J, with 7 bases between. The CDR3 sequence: CASSYRQDGYTF. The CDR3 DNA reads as TGTGCCAGCAGTTACCGGCAAGATGGCTACACCTTC.

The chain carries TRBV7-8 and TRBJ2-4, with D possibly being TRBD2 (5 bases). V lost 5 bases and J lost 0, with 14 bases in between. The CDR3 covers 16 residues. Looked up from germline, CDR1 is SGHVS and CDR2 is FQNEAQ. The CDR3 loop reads CASSPLGVLAKNIQYF. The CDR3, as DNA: TGTGCCAGCAGCCCACTCGGGGTCCTAGCCAAAAACATTCAGTACTTC.

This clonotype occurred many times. The CDR3 coding sequence is TGCGCCAGCAGCTTGGCGGAAAGGAGTACAGATACGCAGTATTTT. The encoded protein is CASSLAERSTDTQYF. The chain is built from TRBV5-1 and TRBJ2-3; no definite D call. The V end lost 0 bases, the J end lost 3 bases, and 11 bases lay between the germline ends. The CDR3 consists of 15 residues. Germline V gives CDR1 SGHRS, CDR2 YFSETQ.

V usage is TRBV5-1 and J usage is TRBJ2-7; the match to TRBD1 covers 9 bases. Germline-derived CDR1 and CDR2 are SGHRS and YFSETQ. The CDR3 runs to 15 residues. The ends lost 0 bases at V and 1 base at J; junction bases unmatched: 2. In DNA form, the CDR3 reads TGCGCCAGCAGCTTGGATGGGACAGGGTCCTACGAGCAGTACTTC. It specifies CASSLDGTGSYEQYF.